What follows are 10 T cell receptor beta chains derived from one specimen sequenced in a study of T cell repertoires in cytomegalovirus infection. MiXCR, run by TCRdb on the reads, gives a single entry per CDR3 protein. The sample yields 200,000 or so distinct CDR3 sequences, roughly a fifth seen once. Source material: PBMCs. The receptor source for this set is a human donor in good health (CMV status not recorded). Some clones in this sample may be carry-over from other donors' samples.

The chain combines TRBV5-6 with TRBJ1-6, with D perhaps TRBD1 (5 bases). V was clipped by 4 bases and J by 0 bases, with 11 bases between them. Germline loops: CDR1 SGHDT, CDR2 YYEEEE. The CDR3 totals 16 residues. This CDR3 is CASSPRQISYNSPLHF. The CDR3 DNA reads as TGTGCCAGCAGCCCGAGACAGATCTCCTATAATTCACCCCTCCACTTT.

The chain couples TRBV20-1 to TRBJ1-2; weak D call: TRBD1 (5 bases). The CDR3 length is 14 residues. Germline values: CDR1 DFQATT, CDR2 SNEGSKA (reference sequence). Trimming left V 4 bases short and J 8 bases short, with 20 bases between. Written as DNA, the CDR3 is TGCAGTGCTACCGGGGGGATTAAAGGTCTCGGCTACACCTTC. Its translation is CSATGGIKGLGYTF.

The chain has TRBV19 and TRBJ2-1, with TRBD2 matching 7 bases. With 5 bases clipped from V and 3 bases from J, the junction kept 10 bases outside the gene matches. This CDR3 is built from 16 residues. Germline lookup yields CDR1 LNHDA and CDR2 SQIVND (reference sequence). This CDR3 reads CASSLGWGGNYNEQFF. The CDR3 coding sequence is TGTGCCAGTAGTCTAGGATGGGGAGGGAACTACAATGAGCAGTTCTTC.

This clonotype was counted at least ten times. The gene calls are TRBV20-1 and TRBJ1-5; TRBD1 is a possible D gene (5 bases). The V end was cut by 4 bases, the J end by 2 bases, with 12 bases between. The V gene's germline CDR1 is DFQATT and CDR2 SNEGSKA (reference sequence). This CDR3 spans 14 amino acids. CDR3 nucleotides: TGCAGTGCTATTGGGGGTTGGGGCAATCAGCCCCAGCATTTT. This codes for CSAIGGWGNQPQHF.

This clonotype was counted at least ten times. The rearrangement links TRBV7-8 to TRBJ2-1, with TRBD2 identical over 13 bases. V was clipped by 2 bases and J by 15 bases; unmatched bases: 7. Per the germline V gene, CDR1 is SGHVS and CDR2 is FQNEAQ. This CDR3 has 14 residues. The CDR3 sequence is CASSLQGTSGILFF. Here the CDR3 DNA reads TGTGCCAGCAGCTTACAGGGGACTAGCGGGATTCTGTTCTTC.

This clonotype was seen more than once but under ten times. V and J are TRBV6-2 or TRBV6-3 and TRBJ2-5; TRBD1 is a possible D gene (5 bases). The germline V and J ends were trimmed by 7 bases and 5 bases, with 20 bases remaining between them. Germline loops: CDR1 MNHEY, CDR2 SVGEGT. The CDR3 covers 15 residues. As DNA, the CDR3 is TGTGCCAGCAACCACCTTGGGCAGGGTGAGGAGACCCAGTACTTC. The encoded protein is CASNHLGQGEETQYF.

This clonotype occurred a few times. The gene calls are TRBV5-1 and TRBJ2-7; a weak D match, TRBD1 (5 bases). There are 14 residues in the CDR3. Germline V gives CDR1 SGHRS, CDR2 YFSETQ. V was shortened by 4 bases and J by 6 bases, with 17 bases between the two germline ends. This chain's CDR3 is CASSPSPGLSEQYF. For the CDR3, the DNA is TGCGCCAGCAGCCCTTCGCCAGGGTTGAGCGAGCAGTACTTC.

At least ten counts were recorded for this clonotype. The rearrangement links TRBV7-2 to TRBJ2-7, with TRBD1 matching 7 bases. The CDR3 length is 15 residues. Germline-derived CDR1 and CDR2 are SGHTA and FQGNSA. The junction had 9 bases not matched to a gene; V was cut back by 0 bases and J by 7 bases. The CDR3 is CASSLARDLRGEQYF. The CDR3 region has the DNA TGTGCCAGCAGCTTAGCTCGGGATCTCAGGGGGGAGCAGTACTTC.

This clonotype was detected many times. The J gene is TRBJ2-1, the V gene TRBV6-5; D unclear. This CDR3 has 13 residues. V shed 8 bases and J shed 1 base, with 9 bases lying between them. Germline V gene data show CDR1 as MNHEY and CDR2 as SVGAGI. Here the CDR3 reads CASAAPSYNEQFF. The CDR3 region has the DNA TGTGCCAGCGCCGCGCCGTCCTACAATGAGCAGTTCTTC.

In its sample, this clonotype was seen many times. The rearrangement joins TRBV7-2 to TRBJ1-6; the match to TRBD1 covers 7 bases. The germline V gene has CDR1 SGHTA and CDR2 FQGNSA. The V and J ends lost 1 base and 5 bases, in that order; junction bases with no gene match: 2. The CDR3 has 15 residues. CDR3 in DNA: TGTGCCAGCAGCTTAGGACAGGGAAATAATTCACCCCTCCACTTT. It specifies CASSLGQGNNSPLHF.